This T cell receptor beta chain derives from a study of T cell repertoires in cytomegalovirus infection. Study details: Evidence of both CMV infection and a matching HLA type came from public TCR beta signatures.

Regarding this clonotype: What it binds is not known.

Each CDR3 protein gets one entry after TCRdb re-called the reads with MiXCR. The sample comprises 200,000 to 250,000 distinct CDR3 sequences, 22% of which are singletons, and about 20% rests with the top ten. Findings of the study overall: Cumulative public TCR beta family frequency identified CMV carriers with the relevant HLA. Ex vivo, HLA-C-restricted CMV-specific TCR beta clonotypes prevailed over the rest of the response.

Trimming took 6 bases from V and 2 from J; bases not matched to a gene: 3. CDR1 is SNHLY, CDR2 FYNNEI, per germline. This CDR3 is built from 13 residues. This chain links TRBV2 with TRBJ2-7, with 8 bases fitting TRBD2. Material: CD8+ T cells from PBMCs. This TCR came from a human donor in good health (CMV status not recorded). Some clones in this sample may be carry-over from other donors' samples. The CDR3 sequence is CASSRGGAYEQYF. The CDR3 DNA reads TGTGCCAGCAGCCGGGGGGGGGCCTACGAGCAGTACTTC.